This T cell receptor beta chain originates from a study of control samples from healthy donors and cancer patients. The table came from immunoSEQ multiplex PCR; TCRdb's copy has only in-frame clones and leaves some out. The sample shows 130,000 or so clones, 88% of them seen only once. The germline CDR1 and CDR2 sequences are ENHRY and SYGVKD. The CDR3 is 15 residues long. V was cut by 4 bases and J by 7 bases, with 20 bases left in between. The TCR comes from a man aged 45-60 years in good health. V usage is TRBV10-3 and J usage is TRBJ2-7; D may match TRBD1 or TRBD2 (5 bases each). The sequenced sample was blood. CDR3 sequence: CAISGAGTPDGEQYF. CDR3 sequence (DNA): TGTGCCATCAGTGGGGCCGGGACCCCGGACGGGGAGCAGTACTTC.